This T cell receptor beta chain was sequenced in a study of T cells in Graves' hyperthyroidism and ophthalmopathy. Amplification of TCR beta CDR3 regions was performed using RNA transcripts as template. TCR CDR3 regions were first amplified by RT-PCR with HTBI primers. TCRdb re-analysed the multiplex PCR reads in MiXCR, keeping a single row per CDR3 protein. The table includes approximately 530,000 distinct CDR3 sequences, 15% to 20% detected once. The sample holds a few counts of this clonotype. This CDR3 spans 16 amino acids. Germline lookup yields CDR1 MGHRA and CDR2 YSYEKL. With V trimmed by 4 bases and J by 8 bases, 11 bases remained unmatched.

Specimen: blood. The chain uses TRBV4-1 and TRBJ2-1; 10 nucleotides align to TRBD1. This TCR came from a woman between 18 and 29 years old with Graves' hyperthyroidism. CDR3 in DNA: TGCGCCAGCAGCCGGTCCGGGACAGGGGTATCTTATGAGCAGTTCTTC. Translation: CASSRSGTGVSYEQFF.